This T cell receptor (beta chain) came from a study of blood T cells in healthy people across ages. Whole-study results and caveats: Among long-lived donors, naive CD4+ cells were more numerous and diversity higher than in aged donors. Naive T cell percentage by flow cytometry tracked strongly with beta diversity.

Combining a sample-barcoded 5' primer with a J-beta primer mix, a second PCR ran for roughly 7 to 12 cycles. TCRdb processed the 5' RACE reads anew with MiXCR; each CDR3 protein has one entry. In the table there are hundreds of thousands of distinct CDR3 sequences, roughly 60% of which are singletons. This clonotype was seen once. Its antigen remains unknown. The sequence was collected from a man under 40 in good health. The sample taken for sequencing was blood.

The CDR3 sequence: CATSLKMGGQETQYF. DNA for the CDR3: TGTGCCACCAGCCTGAAGATGGGGGGTCAAGAGACCCAGTACTTC. The rearrangement uses TRBV15 and TRBJ2-5; D is perhaps TRBD2 (6 bases). This CDR3 spans 15 amino acids. The germline V gene encodes CDR1 LNHNV and CDR2 YYDKDF (reference sequence). V dropped 5 bases and J dropped 2 bases, with 15 bases sitting between them.